This TCR beta chain was profiled in a study of response to subunit inactivated influenza vaccine. Study-wide results and caveats: The authors proposed limited new T cell recruitment per seasonal influenza vaccination.

About this clonotype itself: As yet, its antigen is unknown.

TCRdb re-called the RT-PCR reads through MiXCR, storing one row per CDR3 protein. The data contain 150,000 to 200,000 distinct CDR3 sequences, 11% of them singletons. V lost 0 bases, J lost 0 bases, and 9 bases lay in between. The CDR3 is made up of 15 amino acids. Germline lookup yields CDR1 MGHRA and CDR2 YSYEKL. This rearrangement joins TRBV4-1 to TRBJ2-7; D gene unclear. The sequences come from non-naive T cells sorted from PBMCs, collected more than 35 days after vaccination. The source is a man aged 45-65 years who received an inactivated influenza vaccine. This CDR3 is CASSQDPEPSYEQYF. The CDR3 coding sequence is TGCGCCAGCAGCCAAGATCCTGAGCCCTCCTACGAGCAGTACTTC.